These T cell receptor beta chains were read from a single sample in a study of blood T cell repertoires in COVID-19. Sequenced by immunoSEQ multiplex PCR; TCRdb stores in-frame clones only, minus some. The data hold 200,000 to 250,000 clones, with approximately 86% observed a single time. Sequencing was done on a sample of peripheral blood. The receptor set was obtained from an elderly woman with acute or convalescent COVID-19. Both conserved end residues are part of each CDR3. Each record gives: CDR3 length, clone size, V gene, D gene, J gene, CDR3 protein, CDR3 DNA. The D gene is left open where the match is weak. Size is stated for part of the rows, as once, few or many counts, or as a class when the clone is expanded.

length: 14; size: NA; V: TRBV3-1/TRBV3-2; D: TRBD1; J: TRBJ1-1; CDR3: CASTRQGMGTEAFF; DNA: TGTGCCAGCACCAGACAGGGGATGGGGACTGAAGCTTTCTTT
length: 15; size: NA; V: TRBV19; D: NA; J: TRBJ1-2; CDR3: CASSTFLLLNYGYTF; DNA: TGTGCCAGTAGTACCTTCCTTCTCCTCAACTATGGCTACACCTTC
length: 15; size: once; V: TRBV19; D: TRBD1; J: TRBJ1-5; CDR3: CASSPPWTGGGPQHF; DNA: TGTGCCAGTAGCCCTCCATGGACAGGGGGCGGACCCCAGCATTTT
length: 15; size: NA; V: TRBV6-1; D: TRBD2; J: TRBJ2-5; CDR3: CASTESGGGWETQYF; DNA: TGTGCCAGCACTGAATCTGGCGGGGGGTGGGAGACCCAGTACTTC
length: 13; size: few; V: TRBV7-9; D: NA; J: TRBJ1-2; CDR3: CASSPPWTEGYTF; DNA: TGTGCCAGCAGCCCTCCGTGGACAGAGGGCTACACCTTC
length: 15; size: NA; V: TRBV6-5; D: TRBD1; J: TRBJ2-3; CDR3: CASSNQGAGTDTQYF; DNA: TGTGCCAGCAGTAACCAGGGGGCGGGCACAGATACGCAGTATTTT
length: 14; size: NA; V: TRBV5-4; D: NA; J: TRBJ1-2; CDR3: CASSSPDRPYGYTF; DNA: TGTGCCAGCAGCTCTCCAGACAGGCCCTATGGCTACACCTTC
length: 14; size: NA; V: TRBV30; D: TRBD1; J: TRBJ2-1; CDR3: CAWNVQGSYNEQFF; DNA: TGTGCCTGGAATGTACAGGGGTCGTACAATGAGCAGTTCTTC
length: 12; size: NA; V: TRBV24-1; D: NA; J: TRBJ1-2; CDR3: CATRDSSYGYTF; DNA: TGTGCCACCAGAGATTCCAGCTATGGCTACACCTTC
length: 15; size: NA; V: TRBV5-1; D: NA; J: TRBJ1-1; CDR3: CASSLARQRNTEAFF; DNA: TGCGCCAGCAGCTTGGCGAGACAACGGAACACTGAAGCTTTCTTT
length: 13; size: NA; V: TRBV19; D: TRBD1; J: TRBJ1-1; CDR3: CASWDRGNTEAFF; DNA: TGTGCCAGTTGGGACAGGGGGAACACTGAAGCTTTCTTT
length: 12; size: once; V: TRBV2; D: TRBD1; J: TRBJ2-1; CDR3: CASGLTGIEGFF; DNA: TGTGCCAGCGGGTTGACAGGGATAGAGGGGTTCTTC
length: 14; size: NA; V: TRBV7-3; D: TRBD1; J: TRBJ2-2; CDR3: CASSARTGGGELFF; DNA: TGTGCCAGCAGCGCCCGGACAGGGGGCGGGGAGCTGTTTTTT
length: 14; size: NA; V: TRBV19; D: NA; J: TRBJ2-3; CDR3: CASSIPQQSHTQYF; DNA: TGTGCCAGTAGTATCCCCCAACAATCTCATACGCAGTATTTT
length: 16; size: few; V: TRBV6-2/TRBV6-3; D: NA; J: TRBJ1-5; CDR3: CASSGFRGIRNQPQHF; DNA: TGTGCCAGCAGTGGGTTCAGGGGAATAAGAAATCAGCCCCAGCATTTT
length: 17; size: few; V: TRBV5-1; D: TRBD2; J: TRBJ2-3; CDR3: CASSLILGGGDQDTQYF; DNA: TGCGCCAGCAGCTTGATTTTGGGTGGGGGGGATCAAGATACGCAGTATTTT
length: 15; size: NA; V: TRBV6-5; D: TRBD1; J: TRBJ1-6; CDR3: CASSPLGQGRVPLHF; DNA: TGTGCCAGCAGTCCCTTAGGACAGGGTAGAGTTCCCCTCCACTTT
length: 14; size: NA; V: TRBV5-6; D: NA; J: TRBJ1-4; CDR3: CASSSGLPNEKLFF; DNA: TGTGCCAGCAGCTCAGGGTTACCTAATGAAAAACTGTTTTTT
length: 13; size: NA; V: TRBV28; D: NA; J: TRBJ2-2; CDR3: CASWGLNTGELFF; DNA: TGTGCCAGCTGGGGGCTTAACACCGGGGAGCTGTTTTTT
length: 15; size: NA; V: TRBV9; D: NA; J: TRBJ1-3; CDR3: CASSVGTGSGNTIYF; DNA: TGTGCCAGCAGCGTGGGCACAGGGTCTGGAAACACCATATATTTT
length: 12; size: NA; V: TRBV28; D: NA; J: TRBJ1-2; CDR3: CAILQGDYGYTF; DNA: TGTGCCATCCTACAGGGTGACTATGGCTACACCTTC
length: 13; size: NA; V: TRBV19; D: TRBD2; J: TRBJ2-5; CDR3: CASSTGGEETQYF; DNA: TGTGCCAGTAGTACGGGGGGGGAGGAGACCCAGTACTTC
length: 16; size: NA; V: TRBV25-1; D: TRBD1; J: TRBJ1-2; CDR3: CASSEYGGRGDYGYTF; DNA: TGTGCCAGCAGTGAATACGGAGGCAGGGGGGACTATGGCTACACCTTC
length: 18; size: NA; V: TRBV7-6; D: TRBD2; J: TRBJ2-2; CDR3: CASTNTGGGRGYTGELFF; DNA: TGTGCCAGCACCAATACCGGCGGGGGGCGCGGGTACACCGGGGAGCTGTTTTTT
length: 13; size: NA; V: TRBV19; D: NA; J: TRBJ1-5; CDR3: CASSIDGNQPQHF; DNA: TGTGCCAGTAGTATAGACGGCAATCAGCCCCAGCATTTT
length: 14; size: NA; V: TRBV19; D: TRBD2; J: TRBJ2-5; CDR3: CASSNSGGQETQYF; DNA: TGTGCCAGTAGTAACAGCGGGGGCCAAGAGACCCAGTACTTC
length: 18; size: NA; V: TRBV6-1; D: TRBD2; J: TRBJ2-2; CDR3: CASSELTSGGARTGELFF; DNA: TGTGCCAGCAGTGAATTGACTAGCGGGGGGGCCCGAACCGGGGAGCTGTTTTTT
length: 15; size: NA; V: TRBV5-5; D: NA; J: TRBJ1-1; CDR3: CASSLSNRPNTEAFF; DNA: TGTGCCAGCAGCTTATCGAACAGGCCGAACACTGAAGCTTTCTTT
length: 13; size: NA; V: TRBV3-1/TRBV3-2; D: NA; J: TRBJ2-1; CDR3: CATQTGLYNEQFF; DNA: TGTGCCACCCAGACAGGATTATACAATGAGCAGTTCTTC
length: 15; size: NA; V: TRBV7-9; D: NA; J: TRBJ2-1; CDR3: CASSLARALSNEQFF; DNA: TGTGCCAGCAGCTTAGCCAGGGCCCTTAGTAATGAGCAGTTCTTC
length: 15; size: NA; V: TRBV19; D: TRBD1; J: TRBJ2-1; CDR3: CASSPRQGSYNEQFF; DNA: TGTGCCAGTAGTCCCCGACAGGGTTCCTACAATGAGCAGTTCTTC
length: 14; size: few; V: TRBV9; D: NA; J: TRBJ1-1; CDR3: CASSVETGNTEAFF; DNA: TGTGCCAGCAGCGTCGAAACAGGAAACACTGAAGCTTTCTTT
length: 17; size: NA; V: TRBV11-3; D: TRBD2; J: TRBJ2-3; CDR3: CASSLVGSGGGTDTQYF; DNA: TGTGCCAGCAGCTTAGTGGGTAGCGGGGGAGGCACAGATACGCAGTATTTT
length: 16; size: once; V: TRBV9; D: NA; J: TRBJ2-5; CDR3: CASSVMGSTSGETQYF; DNA: TGTGCCAGCAGCGTGATGGGCAGCACCTCCGGAGAGACCCAGTACTTC
length: 13; size: NA; V: TRBV5-5; D: NA; J: TRBJ1-5; CDR3: CASSWDMNQPQHF; DNA: TGTGCCAGCAGCTGGGACATGAATCAGCCCCAGCATTTT
length: 15; size: few; V: TRBV3-1/TRBV3-2; D: NA; J: TRBJ2-1; CDR3: CASSQDPYSGNEQFF; DNA: TGTGCCAGCAGCCAAGATCCTTACTCGGGCAATGAGCAGTTCTTC
length: 14; size: once; V: TRBV29-1; D: TRBD2; J: TRBJ2-2; CDR3: CSVKGLAGTGELFF; DNA: TGCAGCGTAAAGGGCCTAGCGGGGACCGGGGAGCTGTTTTTT
length: 21; size: NA; V: TRBV6-2/TRBV6-3; D: TRBD2; J: TRBJ2-1; CDR3: CASSVPGLAGGPLSSYNEQFF; DNA: TGTGCCAGCAGTGTGCCGGGACTAGCGGGGGGCCCCCTCAGCTCCTACAATGAGCAGTTCTTC
length: 15; size: NA; V: TRBV19; D: TRBD1; J: TRBJ1-2; CDR3: CASSTGTAFTYGYTF; DNA: TGTGCCAGTAGTACGGGGACAGCCTTTACCTATGGCTACACCTTC
length: 18; size: once; V: TRBV11-3; D: NA; J: TRBJ1-1; CDR3: CASSHLRDTSTSNTEAFF; DNA: TGTGCCAGCAGCCATTTACGGGACACCTCTACGTCGAACACTGAAGCTTTCTTT
length: 11; size: NA; V: TRBV12-3/TRBV12-4; D: TRBD1; J: TRBJ1-1; CDR3: CASRGQGLTFF; DNA: TGTGCCAGCAGGGGACAGGGGCTGACTTTCTTT
length: 16; size: NA; V: TRBV5-1; D: NA; J: TRBJ1-1; CDR3: CASSAGRDSRDTEAFF; DNA: TGCGCCAGCAGTGCGGGTAGGGATTCTAGGGACACTGAAGCTTTCTTT
length: 12; size: NA; V: TRBV27; D: TRBD2; J: TRBJ2-3; CDR3: CASSFIAGTQYF; DNA: TGTGCCAGCAGTTTCATAGCGGGTACGCAGTATTTT
length: 15; size: NA; V: TRBV4-3; D: NA; J: TRBJ2-5; CDR3: CASSQESQGQETQYF; DNA: TGCGCCAGCAGCCAAGAATCGCAGGGACAAGAGACCCAGTACTTC
length: 13; size: NA; V: TRBV14; D: NA; J: TRBJ1-1; CDR3: CASSQTRGSEAFF; DNA: TGTGCCAGCAGCCAGACCAGGGGCTCTGAAGCTTTCTTT